These 26 T cell receptor beta chains came from one sample sequenced in a study of cytotoxic CD8 clonotypes in ibrutinib-treated CLL. Generated by immunoSEQ multiplex PCR, the TCRdb table keeps only in-frame clones and is missing some. The data show about 12,000 clones, 55% to 65% seen once. Sample: PBMCs, taken before ibrutinib treatment. These receptors came from a human donor with chronic lymphocytic leukemia.

This rearrangement joins TRBV30 to TRBJ1-5; D is unresolved. Trimming took off 0 bases at V and 3 bases at J, with 9 bases between the two ends. This CDR3 is 14 amino acids long. CDR1 and CDR2 (germline): GTSNPN, SVGIG (reference sequence). CDR3 in DNA: TGTGCCTGGAGTGTAAGTGGGAACAATCAGCCCCAGCATTTT. Translation: CAWSVSGNNQPQHF.

J is TRBJ1-3 and V is TRBV6-5; D is undetermined. V lost 0 bases and J 0 bases, leaving 9 bases between the germline ends. The length of the CDR3 is 16 residues. Germline V lookup: CDR1 MNHEY, CDR2 SVGAGI. The CDR3 reads CASSYSPASSGNTIYF. CDR3 bases: TGTGCCAGCAGTTACTCTCCGGCTTCCTCTGGAAACACCATATATTTT.

The genes are TRBV16 and TRBJ1-2; D unresolved. V lost 5 bases and J lost 3, with 10 bases in between. Germline V gene data show CDR1 as KGHSY and CDR2 as FQNENV. The CDR3 totals 13 residues. CDR3 region: CASSRRTHYGYTF. CDR3 coding DNA: TGTGCCAGCAGCAGACGGACCCACTATGGCTACACCTTC.

About this clone: One end of the junction varies from germline; a read error may be responsible. V is TRBV7-7 and J is TRBJ2-7; possibly TRBD2 for D (6 bases). This CDR3 is built from 14 residues. The germline gives CDR1 SSHAT, CDR2 FNYEAQ (reference sequence). The CDR3 nucleotides read TGTGCTAGCAGCTTAGCGGAGGGAATCTACGAGCAGTACTTC. It encodes CASSLAEGIYEQYF.

This clone turned up a few times. V gene TRBV6-5 combines with J gene TRBJ2-7; 7 positions agree with TRBD2. Per the germline V gene, CDR1 is MNHEY and CDR2 is SVGAGI. The CDR3 extends over 15 amino acids. Trimming took 0 bases from V and 4 from J; bases not matched to a gene: 6. CDR3 region: CASSYSRGRGYEQYF. As DNA, the CDR3 is TGTGCCAGCAGTTACTCGCGGGGGAGGGGTTACGAGCAGTACTTC.

The chain links TRBV7-2 to TRBJ2-3, with 13 bases lining up with TRBD2. The CDR3 contains 15 residues. With 5 bases clipped from V and 3 bases from J, the junction kept 2 bases outside the gene matches. The germline V gene encodes CDR1 SGHTA and CDR2 FQGNSA. The CDR3 bases are TGTGCCAGCAGCGAGGGACTAGCGGGGACAGATACGCAGTATTTT. Translated: CASSEGLAGTDTQYF.

This clone turned up a few times. V usage is TRBV7-2 and J usage is TRBJ1-3, with no clear D. Germline V gives CDR1 SGHTA, CDR2 FQGNSA. This CDR3 comprises 16 residues. Trimming removed 5 bases from V and 0 bases from J, with 14 bases in between. This CDR3 is CASSLRVRDSGNTIYF. CDR3 bases: TGTGCCAGCAGCCTCCGGGTTCGCGACTCTGGAAACACCATATATTTT.

V usage is TRBV7-9 and J usage is TRBJ1-1, with TRBD1 identical over 7 bases. The ends lost 7 bases at V and 1 base at J; junction bases unmatched: 3. This CDR3 has 13 residues. In germline, CDR1 is SEHNR, CDR2 FQNEAQ (reference sequence). This chain's CDR3 is CASKGAGNTEAFF. DNA of the CDR3: TGTGCCAGCAAGGGGGCGGGGAACACTGAAGCTTTCTTT.

V gene TRBV30 combines with J gene TRBJ1-5; D possibly corresponds to TRBD1 (5 bases). Germline-derived CDR1 and CDR2 are GTSNPN and SVGIG (reference sequence). This CDR3 region has 14 residues. V lost 0 bases, J lost 4 bases, and 10 bases lay in between. For the CDR3, the DNA is TGTGCCTGGAGTGTGGCGCGGGGGAATCAGCCCCAGCATTTT. This sequence encodes CAWSVARGNQPQHF.

This clone was recorded only once. The J gene is TRBJ2-3, the V gene TRBV7-9; 12 bases line up with TRBD2. V lost 1 base, J lost 8 bases, and 10 bases stayed unmatched. CDR3 length equals 17 residues. Germline CDR1 SEHNR, CDR2 FQNEAQ (reference sequence). CDR3 region: CASSLERLAGGPSTQYF. In DNA form, the CDR3 reads TGTGCCAGCAGCTTAGAGAGGCTAGCGGGGGGGCCTAGTACGCAGTATTTT. The full variable domain, in which reference TRBV7-9 and TRBJ2-3 provide the parts outside the CDR3, is DTGVSQNPRHKITKRGQNVTFRCDPISEHNRLYWYRQTLGQGPEFLTYFQNEAQLEKSRLLSDRFSAERPKGSFSTLEIQRTEQGDSAMYLCASSLERLAGGPSTQYFGPGTRLTVL.

This clone ranks as medium-sized. This chain uses TRBV19 with TRBJ2-1; the D is unclear. CDR1 LNHDA and CDR2 SQIVND come from the germline V gene (reference sequence). Trimming removed 7 bases at V and 5 bases at J, with 18 bases between. This CDR3 is 15 amino acids long. CDR3 loop: CASTFGSLEHNEQFF. In DNA, the CDR3 is TGTGCCAGTACATTCGGGTCACTGGAACACAATGAGCAGTTCTTC.

The chain carries TRBV5-1 and TRBJ2-6; D unclear. Trimming took off 3 bases at V and 0 bases at J, with 4 bases between the two ends. CDR1 SGHRS and CDR2 YFSETQ come from the germline V gene. This CDR3 has 14 amino acids. This CDR3 reads CASSYSSGANVLTF. DNA for the CDR3: TGCGCCAGCAGCTACAGCTCTGGGGCCAACGTCCTGACTTTC.

As for this clone: One end of the junction fails to match germline, which may point to a read error. The chain couples TRBV7-7 to TRBJ2-5; TRBD2 matches 13 bases. The CDR3 loop spans 16 amino acids. CDR1 is SSHAT and CDR2 is FNYEAQ in the germline V gene (reference sequence). The CDR3 protein is CASSPTSGGHQETQYF. In nucleotides, the CDR3 is TGTGCTAGCAGTCCGACTAGCGGGGGGCACCAAGAGACCCAGTACTTC. Drawing the rest from reference TRBV7-7 and TRBJ2-5, the complete variable domain is GAGVSQSPRYKVTKRGQDVTLRCDPISSHATLYWYQQALGQGPEFLTYFNYEAQPDKSGLPSDRFSAERPEGSISTLTIQRTEQRDSAMYRCASSPTSGGHQETQYFGPGTRLLVL.

This clone was seen only a few times. The gene calls are TRBV5-1 and TRBJ1-5; 7 nucleotides align to TRBD1. Per germline, CDR1 SGHRS and CDR2 YFSETQ. V shed 4 bases and J 7 bases; nucleotides not matched to a gene: 11. This CDR3 has 15 residues. The CDR3 DNA follows: TGCGCCAGCAGCGCGGAAGGGGGCTCAAGGCAGCCCCAGCATTTT. Protein product: CASSAEGGSRQPQHF.

The CDR3 spells CAVGELQNIQYF. Here the CDR3 DNA reads TGTGCCGTTGGGGAGTTGCAAAACATTCAGTACTTC. The rearrangement uses TRBV15 and TRBJ2-4; perhaps TRBD2 as D (5 bases). V lost 11 bases, J lost 5 bases, and 13 bases lay in between. The CDR3 spans 12 residues. The germline V gene encodes CDR1 LNHNV and CDR2 YYDKDF (reference sequence).

The chain links TRBV9 to TRBJ2-6; 9 positions agree with TRBD1. Germline CDR1 reads SGDLS; CDR2 reads YYNGEE. The V segment lost 3 bases and the J segment 3 bases; nucleotides outside the gene matches: 7. CDR3 size: 17 residues. The chain's CDR3 is CASSAPTGGGGANVLTF. Written as DNA, the CDR3 is TGTGCCAGCAGCGCCCCCACAGGGGGCGGTGGGGCCAACGTCCTGACTTTC.

This chain joins TRBV7-2 and TRBJ2-2; the D call may be TRBD1 or TRBD2 (6 bases each). Germline loops: CDR1 SGHTA, CDR2 FQGNSA. Between the trimmed V and J ends, which lost 4 bases and 6 bases, there was a span of 15 bases. The CDR3 has 15 amino acids. CDR3 in amino acids: CASSSEGGLSGELFF. DNA for the CDR3: TGTGCCAGCAGCTCAGAAGGGGGGTTGTCCGGGGAGCTGTTTTTT.

V usage is TRBV5-6 and J usage is TRBJ2-2; D is perhaps TRBD1 (5 bases). Germline assignment: CDR1 SGHDT and CDR2 YYEEEE. The V end was cut by 0 bases, the J end by 5 bases, with 11 bases between. This CDR3 spans 15 amino acids. CDR3 bases: TGTGCCAGCAGCTTGGTGCAGGGCCGGACCGGGGAGCTGTTTTTT. Translating it yields CASSLVQGRTGELFF.

In this sample, this clone turned up a few times. CDR3 protein: CASSNSETQYF. The CDR3 bases are TGTGCCAGCAGCAACTCGGAGACCCAGTACTTC. The chain links TRBV7-2 to TRBJ2-5; D is unclear. The germline gives CDR1 SGHTA, CDR2 FQGNSA. Trimming stripped 5 bases from V and 5 bases from J, with 6 bases between. The CDR3 covers 11 residues.

The chain couples TRBV10-2 to TRBJ2-7, with D perhaps matching TRBD1 (6 bases). The CDR3 extends over 15 amino acids. The germline V gene has CDR1 WSHSY and CDR2 SAAADI. The V end lost 3 bases, the J end lost 2 bases, and 14 bases lay between the germline ends. Written as DNA, the CDR3 is TGCGCCAGCAGTGAAGGGCGCCAGGGGACCTACGAGCAGTACTTC. This codes for CASSEGRQGTYEQYF.

The chain recombines TRBV11-3 with TRBJ2-7; 10 positions match TRBD1. V trimming: 5 bases; J trimming: 4 bases; junction bases outside the gene matches: 8. From germline, CDR1 is SGHNT and CDR2 YENEEA. The CDR3 sequence is 15 residues long. Written as DNA, the CDR3 is TGTGCCAGCAGCAGAGTGGGACAGGGGACATACGAGCAGTACTTC. Amino acids: CASSRVGQGTYEQYF. The whole variable domain, filled in from reference TRBV11-3 and TRBJ2-7, reads EAGVVQSPRYKIIEKKQPVAFWCNPISGHNTLYWYLQNLGQGPELLIRYENEEAVDDSQLPKDRFSAERLKGVDSTLKIQPAELGDSAVYLCASSRVGQGTYEQYFGPGTRLTVT.

The chain has TRBV5-6 and TRBJ2-3, with D possibly called TRBD1 or TRBD2 (5 bases each). Germline V CDR1 and CDR2: SGHDT, YYEEEE. V dropped 4 bases and J dropped 1 base, with 13 bases sitting between them. The CDR3 is 15 residues long. Here the CDR3 DNA reads TGTGCCAGCAGCCCGGGTCCGGGGCGCACAGATACGCAGTATTTT. Its protein product is CASSPGPGRTDTQYF.

This clone occurred a few times. The CDR3 DNA reads TGTGCCAGCAGTGCCGGACAGGGTGGGGATTCGCATGGCTACACCTTC. The encoded protein is CASSAGQGGDSHGYTF. The chain links TRBV27 to TRBJ1-2; 8 bases match TRBD1. The germline gives CDR1 MNHEY, CDR2 SMNVEV (reference sequence). This CDR3 has 16 residues. V was clipped by 5 bases and J by 6 bases; unmatched bases: 14.

The CDR3 DNA sequence: TGTGCCAGCAGCGTCGGACAGGGGGAGTCCTACGAGCAGTACTTC. Amino acids: CASSVGQGESYEQYF. The chain uses TRBV5-8 and TRBJ2-7; 10 bases are a match to TRBD1. Germline V gives CDR1 SGHTS, CDR2 YDEGEE. CDR3 length: 15 amino acids. J gave up 1 base and V 4 bases, and 5 bases lay outside the gene matches.

V usage is TRBV7-3 and J usage is TRBJ2-5, with 9 bases fitting TRBD1. This CDR3 has 16 amino acids. After removal of 0 bases from V and 4 bases from J, the junction contained 6 bases not matched to a gene. Germline-derived CDR1 and CDR2 are SGHTA and FQGTGA. Written as DNA, the CDR3 is TGTGCCAGCAGCTTAACGCCAACAGGGGGCAGAGAGACCCAGTACTTC. As protein: CASSLTPTGGRETQYF.

J is TRBJ2-3 and V is TRBV7-2; possibly TRBD1 for D (6 bases). The length of the CDR3 is 15 residues. Germline V lookup: CDR1 SGHTA, CDR2 FQGNSA. The V end was cut by 1 base, the J end by 3 bases, with 11 bases between. CDR3 DNA sequence: TGTGCCAGCAGCTTAGAGGCAGGGACAACAGATACGCAGTATTTT. Translated, it gives CASSLEAGTTDTQYF.